The 18 T cell receptor beta chains in this list originate from one sample, sequenced in a study of blood T cell repertoires in COVID-19. Some clones are missing from TCRdb's copy, which holds only in-frame ones; the method was immunoSEQ multiplex PCR. The data show roughly 220,000 clones, around 90% seen once. Sequencing was done on a sample of PBMCs or T cells enriched from blood (not recorded which). All receptors derive from a woman aged 25 to 39 who had recovered from COVID-19.

This chain joins TRBV6-1 and TRBJ2-5; possible D gene TRBD2, 7 bases. Trimming cost V 0 bases and J 5 bases, with 16 bases left between them. Germline V gene data show CDR1 as MNHNS and CDR2 as SASEGT. This CDR3 spans 16 amino acids. The CDR3 nucleotides read TGTGCCAGCAGTGAAGCGCTGAGGGGGGGAGGGGAGACCCAGTACTTC. Protein product: CASSEALRGGGETQYF.

This chain links TRBV9 with TRBJ1-1; D may be TRBD1 (5 bases). CDR1 and CDR2 (germline): SGDLS, YYNGEE. This CDR3 region has 14 residues. V lost 4 bases and J 4 bases, leaving 14 bases between the germline ends. This CDR3 is CASSQAGRATEAFF. The CDR3 coding sequence is TGTGCCAGCAGCCAAGCGGGCAGGGCCACTGAAGCTTTCTTT.

The rearrangement links TRBV6-1 to TRBJ1-5; TRBD1 matches at 8 bases. The junction had 2 bases not matched to a gene; V was cut back by 1 base and J by 0 bases. The CDR3 extends over 16 amino acids. Per the germline V gene, CDR1 is MNHNS and CDR2 is SASEGT. CDR3 amino acids: CASSEGTGNSNQPQHF. DNA of the CDR3: TGTGCCAGCAGTGAAGGGACAGGGAATAGCAATCAGCCCCAGCATTTT.

Only a few counts were recorded for this clone. The chain carries TRBV18 and TRBJ2-3; no definite D call. V lost 8 bases, J lost 0 bases, and 15 bases lay in between. CDR1 KGHSH and CDR2 LQKENI come from the germline V gene. The CDR3 runs to 15 residues. This CDR3 is CASGALRDSTDTQYF. CDR3 in DNA: TGTGCCAGCGGAGCGCTTCGCGATAGCACAGATACGCAGTATTTT.

Here the CDR3 DNA reads TGTGCCAGCAGTCCAGACAGGGGAACTGGAAACACCATATATTTT. This translates into CASSPDRGTGNTIYF. V usage is TRBV6-5 and J usage is TRBJ1-3; TRBD1 matches at 8 bases. Germline trimming cut 5 bases from V and 2 bases from J; bases unmatched to any gene: 5. This CDR3 spans 15 amino acids. Germline loops: CDR1 MNHEY, CDR2 SVGAGI.

The CDR3 here is CASSHGLAGGNEQFF. CDR3 DNA sequence: TGTGCCAGCAGTCATGGACTAGCGGGGGGCAATGAGCAGTTCTTC. The chain is built from TRBV6-2 or TRBV6-3 and TRBJ2-1; TRBD2 matches 14 bases. Germline V gives CDR1 MNHEY, CDR2 SVGEGT. The CDR3 length is 15 residues. V dropped 5 bases and J dropped 6; count of bases not matched to a gene: 3.

The genes are TRBV4-2 and TRBJ2-4; 7 positions match TRBD1. V shed 1 base, J shed 8 bases, and the junction held 8 bases outside the gene matches. This CDR3 is built from 15 residues. Germline V CDR1 and CDR2: LGHNA, YNFKEQ. CDR3 DNA: TGTGCCAGCAGCCAAGTAGGGAGACAGGGCGACATTCAGTACTTC. This gives the protein CASSQVGRQGDIQYF.

This clone showed up just a few times. J is TRBJ2-5 and V is TRBV5-6; TRBD2 aligns across 11 bases. Germline V CDR1 and CDR2: SGHDT, YYEEEE. This CDR3 comprises 16 residues. V gave up 0 bases and J gave up 7 bases; unmatched junction bases: 8. In nucleotides, the CDR3 is TGTGCCAGCAGCTTGGCGGTAGCGGGGGGGTTTGGGACCCAGTACTTC. The encoded protein is CASSLAVAGGFGTQYF.

The chain has TRBV6-5 and TRBJ1-2; 7 bases line up with TRBD1. CDR1 and CDR2 from the germline V gene are MNHEY and SVGAGI. This CDR3 is 13 amino acids long. The junction had 7 bases not matched to a gene; V was cut back by 6 bases and J by 6 bases. The CDR3 coding sequence is TGTGCCAGCAGCCTGGGACAGTCTGATGGCTACACCTTC. Translating gives CASSLGQSDGYTF.

The chain couples TRBV5-1 to TRBJ2-7; 7 bases align to TRBD1. J gave up 3 bases and V 4 bases, and 7 bases lay outside the gene matches. Germline assignment: CDR1 SGHRS and CDR2 YFSETQ. The CDR3 is made up of 14 amino acids. CDR3 in DNA: TGCGCCAGCAGCGAAGGACAGGCCGACTACGAGCAGTACTTC. Translated: CASSEGQADYEQYF.

The gene calls are TRBV5-1 and TRBJ1-3, with unresolved D. The V gene lost 10 bases and the J gene lost 0 bases, with 14 bases spanning the gap. Per germline, CDR1 SGHRS and CDR2 YFSETQ. The CDR3 length is 14 residues. CDR3 sequence reads: CACRVPGSGNTIYF. DNA of the CDR3: TGCGCCTGTAGAGTGCCCGGCTCTGGAAACACCATATATTTT.

J is TRBJ2-5 and V is TRBV5-4, with 7 bases that match TRBD1. This CDR3 has 15 residues. Per the germline V gene, CDR1 is SGHNT and CDR2 is YYREEE (reference sequence). The V segment lost 3 bases and the J segment 3 bases; nucleotides outside the gene matches: 8. The CDR3 here is CASSSQGLLKETQYF. CDR3 in DNA: TGTGCCAGCAGCTCACAGGGGTTACTAAAAGAGACCCAGTACTTC.

V gene TRBV6-2 or TRBV6-3 combines with J gene TRBJ2-4; D may be TRBD2 (6 bases). The CDR3 contains 16 residues. The germline CDR1 and CDR2 sequences are MNHEY and SVGEGT. The V end lost 5 bases, the J end lost 3 bases, and 17 bases lay between the germline ends. The CDR3 DNA follows: TGTGCCAGCAGTAAGGTGGATAGCGGTGACAAAAACATTCAGTACTTC. This translates into CASSKVDSGDKNIQYF.

This clone was recorded only once. The chain combines TRBV7-9 with TRBJ2-7; no clear D gene. The CDR3 spans 14 residues. Trimming took 0 bases from V and 3 from J, leaving 9 bases between them. Germline loops: CDR1 SEHNR, CDR2 FQNEAQ (reference sequence). CDR3 in DNA: TGTGCCAGCAGCTTAGCATCCAGTTTCTACGAGCAGTACTTC. This codes for CASSLASSFYEQYF.

The rearrangement links TRBV5-1 to TRBJ2-3; D remains unclear. The CDR3 consists of 14 residues. Germline lookup yields CDR1 SGHRS and CDR2 YFSETQ. Trimming removed 2 bases from V and 3 bases from J, with 10 bases in between. The CDR3 region is CASSFGVETDTQYF. In nucleotides, the CDR3 is TGCGCCAGCAGCTTTGGAGTCGAAACAGATACGCAGTATTTT.

This chain joins TRBV6-5 and TRBJ2-7, with 9 bases identical to TRBD1. Per the germline V gene, CDR1 is MNHEY and CDR2 is SVGAGI. This CDR3 contains 13 residues. The V and J ends lost 6 bases and 4 bases, in that order; junction bases with no gene match: 4. This CDR3 is CASSRDRDYEQYF. In nucleotides, the CDR3 is TGTGCCAGCAGCCGGGACAGGGATTACGAGCAGTACTTC.

This rearrangement joins TRBV6-2 or TRBV6-3 to TRBJ1-1, with D possibly being TRBD1 (6 bases). V was cut by 6 bases and J by 3 bases, with 17 bases left in between. CDR1 is MNHEY, CDR2 SVGEGT, per germline. The CDR3 has 15 amino acids. The DNA of the CDR3 is TGTGCCAGCAGCACGCCCCGGGACACCGACACTGAAGCTTTCTTT. Translating gives CASSTPRDTDTEAFF.

This clone was counted a few times. This chain links TRBV7-3 with TRBJ2-3; D call uncertain. Germline-derived CDR1 and CDR2 are SGHTA and FQGTGA. The CDR3 spans 17 residues. The germline V and J ends were trimmed by 0 bases and 4 bases, with 17 bases remaining between them. The CDR3 DNA sequence: TGTGCCAGCAGCTTAACGAGGCAATTCGGTTACCCAGATACGCAGTATTTT. It translates to CASSLTRQFGYPDTQYF.